This T cell receptor beta chain was captured by sequencing in a study of cytotoxic CD8 clonotypes in ibrutinib-treated CLL. Study as a whole: Partial responses numbered about 24 and complete responses 2; after a median about six years, approximately 14 stayed remitted and about 12 progressed.

This clone was detected only once. The antigen is not known. Notes on the study in general: Clonality went higher at ibrutinib response and then dropped back toward baseline at progression. Contraction or stability on treatment characterized the public clonotypes, which were uncommon.

Germline values: CDR1 MNHGY, CDR2 SAAAGT. The ends lost 0 bases at V and 4 bases at J; junction bases unmatched: 8. CDR3 length: 17 amino acids. About 2 micrograms of genomic DNA from cryopreserved PBMCs went into TCR beta libraries. Clones were read by immunoSEQ multiplex PCR, and TCRdb kept only the in-frame ones, dropping some. Found here are approximately 340,000 clones, 67% of them singletons; the top ten hold just under 6.5%. The sequence was collected from a human donor with chronic lymphocytic leukemia. The source was PBMCs, collected after 36 months of ibrutinib treatment. The chain uses TRBV6-8 and TRBJ2-5; 10 nucleotides line up with TRBD2. The CDR3 sequence is CASSYSTGLAHRETQYF. The CDR3 nucleotides read TGTGCCAGCAGTTACTCGACGGGACTAGCGCACCGAGAGACCCAGTACTTC.